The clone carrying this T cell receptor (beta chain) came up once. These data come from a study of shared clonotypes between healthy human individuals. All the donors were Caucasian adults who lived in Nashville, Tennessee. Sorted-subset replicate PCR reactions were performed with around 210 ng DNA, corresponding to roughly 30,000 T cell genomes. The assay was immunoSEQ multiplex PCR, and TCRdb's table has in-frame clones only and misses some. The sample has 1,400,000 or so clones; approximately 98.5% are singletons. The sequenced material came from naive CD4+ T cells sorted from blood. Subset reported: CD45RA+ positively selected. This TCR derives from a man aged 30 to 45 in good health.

The CDR3 nucleotides read TGTGCCATCAGCCCGCGTGGGGATAGCAATCAGCCCCAGCATTTT. This codes for CAISPRGDSNQPQHF. This sequence joins TRBV10-3 and TRBJ1-5, with D uncertain. The germline V gene encodes CDR1 ENHRY and CDR2 SYGVKD. V lost 6 bases, J lost 0 bases, and 12 bases lay in between. The CDR3 is 15 residues long.